The sequence of this T cell receptor beta chain was determined in a study of cytomegalovirus exposure and HLA in healthy donors. Study summary: The same platform as the approximately 700 first-cohort repertoires was used for the 120 validation repertoires, a later analysis reported.

Study-wide results and caveats: Many donors carried some public TCRs, although rarity characterized most TCR sequences. It was confirmed in vitro that three of the CMV-associated chains were specific for CMV antigens.

A remark on this clone: What it binds is unknown.

This CDR3 has 15 amino acids. V dropped 7 bases and J dropped 1 base, with 11 bases sitting between them. Germline V lookup: CDR1 ENHRY, CDR2 SYGVKD. Some clones are missing from TCRdb's copy, which holds only in-frame ones; the method was immunoSEQ multiplex PCR. The sample has 120,000 to 150,000 clones; roughly nine tenths are singletons. The sample comprised PBMCs. J is TRBJ2-6 and V is TRBV10-3; weak D call: TRBD1 (5 bases). This receptor was taken from a man younger than 35 in good health and CMV-seronegative. CDR3 sequence (DNA): TGTGCCATCACGCAGGGATCGTCTGGGGCCAACGTCCTGACTTTC. It encodes CAITQGSSGANVLTF.